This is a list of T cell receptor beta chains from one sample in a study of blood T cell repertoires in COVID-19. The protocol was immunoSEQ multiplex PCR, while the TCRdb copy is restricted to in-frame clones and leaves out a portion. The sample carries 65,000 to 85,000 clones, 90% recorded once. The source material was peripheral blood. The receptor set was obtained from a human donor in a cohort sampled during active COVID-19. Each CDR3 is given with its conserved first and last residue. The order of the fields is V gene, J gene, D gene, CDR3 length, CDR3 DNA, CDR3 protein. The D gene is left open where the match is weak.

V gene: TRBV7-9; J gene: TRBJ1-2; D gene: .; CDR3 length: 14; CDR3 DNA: TGTGCCAGCAGCTTAGAGGGGGGGACGGATGGCTACACCTTC; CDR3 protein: CASSLEGGTDGYTF
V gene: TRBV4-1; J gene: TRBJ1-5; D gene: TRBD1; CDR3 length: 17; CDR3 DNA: TGCGCCAGCAGCCAAGAGGGGACAGGGAAAAGCAATCAGCCCCAGCATTTT; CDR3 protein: CASSQEGTGKSNQPQHF
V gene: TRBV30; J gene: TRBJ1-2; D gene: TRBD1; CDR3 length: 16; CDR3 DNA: TGTGCCTGGATCCAACCGGACAGGTTGGCCCTCTATGGCTACACCTTC; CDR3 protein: CAWIQPDRLALYGYTF
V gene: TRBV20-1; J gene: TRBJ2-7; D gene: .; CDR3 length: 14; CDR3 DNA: TGCAGTGCTAGTGGACAGAAGCTTTCCTACGAGCAGTACTTC; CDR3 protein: CSASGQKLSYEQYF
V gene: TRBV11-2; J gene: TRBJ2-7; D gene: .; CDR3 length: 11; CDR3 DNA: TGTGCCAGCAGCCCGGGCTACGAGCAGTACTTC; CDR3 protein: CASSPGYEQYF
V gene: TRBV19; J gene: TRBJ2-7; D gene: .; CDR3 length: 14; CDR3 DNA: TGTGCCAGTAGTATAGGGTGGGGGCTCGGTGAGCAGTACTTC; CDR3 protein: CASSIGWGLGEQYF
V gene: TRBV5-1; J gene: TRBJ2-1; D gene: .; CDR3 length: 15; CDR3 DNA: TGCGCCAGCAGCTTGGCCGCGGGGGCCAACTATGAGCAGTTCTTC; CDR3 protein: CASSLAAGANYEQFF
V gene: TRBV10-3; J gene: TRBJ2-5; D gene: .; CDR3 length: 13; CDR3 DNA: TGTGCCAACCAACAGGGACGGGAAGAGACCCAGTACTTC; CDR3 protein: CANQQGREETQYF
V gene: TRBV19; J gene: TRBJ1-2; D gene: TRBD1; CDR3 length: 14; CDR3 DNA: TGTGCCAGTAGTACTGGGACAGAAAACTATGGCTACACCTTC; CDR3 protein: CASSTGTENYGYTF
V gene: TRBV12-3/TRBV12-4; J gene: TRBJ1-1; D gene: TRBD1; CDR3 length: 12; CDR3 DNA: TGTGCCAGCAATCTCGGACAGGGGAAAGCTTTCTTT; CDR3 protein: CASNLGQGKAFF